Included here is one T cell receptor (beta chain) sequence, with context. The antigen remains unidentified. The data derive from a study of tumor-infiltrating lymphocytes in primary liver carcinoma. Overall study context: The study enrolled male and female patients aged 30 to 69 years. The study reported T1-T3 N0M0 tumors spanning 4.2 to 10 cm.

Regarding the study as a whole: Appearing in all five tumor regions was true of only about 8-25% of top clones.

Total RNA and DNA came together from about 21-30 mg of bulk tissue without cell sorting. Tumors were each sampled at five separate regions. Making TCR beta cDNA involved roughly 500 ng total RNA and a constant-region primer. A slightly modified ARM-PCR protocol with three nested multiplex PCR rounds produced these TCR beta libraries. TCRdb ran MiXCR on the multiplex PCR reads and lists one entry per CDR3 protein. The data show about 200,000 distinct CDR3 sequences, with approximately 80% seen just once and 18% held by the top ten. Input material: tumor tissue from primary liver carcinoma. This TCR came from a man aged 35 to 55 with primary liver carcinoma and hepatitis B virus infection.

DNA for the CDR3: TGCGCCAGCAGCACCTTGGCAGGGAGGAACACTGAAGCTTTCTTT. As protein: CASSTLAGRNTEAFF. This sequence joins TRBV5-1 and TRBJ1-1; maybe TRBD1 (5 bases). V lost 4 bases to trimming and J lost 1 base, with 14 bases between them. CDR3 length: 15 amino acids. Germline loops: CDR1 SGHRS, CDR2 YFSETQ.